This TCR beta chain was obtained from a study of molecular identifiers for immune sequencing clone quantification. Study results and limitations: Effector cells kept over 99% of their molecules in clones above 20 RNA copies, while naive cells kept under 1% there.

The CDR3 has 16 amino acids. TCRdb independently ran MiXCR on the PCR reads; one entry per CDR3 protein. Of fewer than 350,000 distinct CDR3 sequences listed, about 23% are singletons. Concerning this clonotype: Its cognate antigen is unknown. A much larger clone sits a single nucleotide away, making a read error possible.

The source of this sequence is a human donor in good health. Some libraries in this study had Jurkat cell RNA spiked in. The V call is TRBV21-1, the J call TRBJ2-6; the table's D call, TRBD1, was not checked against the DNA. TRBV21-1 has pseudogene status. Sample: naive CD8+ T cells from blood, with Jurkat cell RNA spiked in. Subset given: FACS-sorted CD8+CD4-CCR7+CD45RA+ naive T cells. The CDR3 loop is CAGSKVPGSGANVLTF. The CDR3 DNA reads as TGTGCCGGCAGCAAAGTCCCGGGTTCTGGGGCCAACGTCCTGACTTTC.